This T cell receptor (beta chain) appears in the sequencing data of a study of Graves' ophthalmopathy and Graves' hyperthyroidism. About the study: Specimen type is peripheral blood, obtained at initial diagnosis before any treatment. Study findings and constraints: For separating ophthalmopathy from stable hyperthyroidism, a 13-signature model gave over 85% sensitivity and around 80% specificity.

Researchers took RNA transcripts and amplified TCR beta CDR3 regions from them. The workflow started with a first-round RT-PCR run with HTBI primers and then moved on to a second-round multiplex PCR. TCRdb processed the multiplex PCR reads anew with MiXCR; each CDR3 protein has one entry. The sample consists of roughly 400,000 distinct CDR3 sequences, about a sixth of them appearing once. About this clonotype itself: The antigen is unknown.

Germline assignment: CDR1 MGHRA and CDR2 YSYEKL. The V end was cut by 1 base, the J end by 0 bases, with 7 bases between. The CDR3 extends over 14 amino acids. The clonotype originates from an adult woman with stable Graves' hyperthyroidism. The rearrangement links TRBV4-1 to TRBJ2-7; D gene uncertain. The sequencing sample was made of peripheral blood. CDR3 residues: CASSQVLNSYEQYF. The CDR3 region has the DNA TGCGCCAGCAGCCAAGTACTAAACTCCTACGAGCAGTACTTC.